The sequence of this TCR beta chain was determined in a study of T cell responses to AZD1222 COVID-19 vaccine (dated by TCRdb to the early 2020s). At the level of the whole study: A total of more than 230 trial participants underwent TCR sequencing, of whom nearly 210 had received two doses of AZD1222 and about 26 had received two doses of the MenACWY control vaccine. Trial participants were enrolled by age into 18-55, 56-69 and 70-plus year subgroups, with around 150, 28 and 57 TCR-sequenced participants respectively. Study-wide conclusions, independent of this receptor: CD4 TCRs associated with the vaccine covered the entire spike protein, and the dominant responses were in regions 160-218 and 743-854. A significant rise in spike-specific TCR breadth and depth was observed after two AZD1222 doses relative to day 0 and relative to MenACWY recipients. Most participants were white British and females outnumbered males, and the authors suggested that clonal diversity may have been underestimated. The 56-69-year group was small, and its depth increase did not reach significance, likely because of low power. Reportedly, close to half of the unique spike-specific TCRs recognized epitopes lying outside the regions that are mutated in the B.1.351 and B.1.1.7 variants. Because no day 14 peak-response samples were available, the repertoires could be characterized only after the peak T cell response. Only six or seven AZD1222 recipients were SARS-CoV-2 seropositive at baseline, limiting conclusions about previously exposed vaccinees.

CDR1 and CDR2, looked up from the germline V gene, are SQVTM and ANQGSEA. Trimming costs V 1 base and J 10 bases, and their ends lie 11 bases apart. The CDR3, cysteine through phenylalanine, is 12 amino acids long. The sequence is cut down to CDR3 DNA, 36 bases in frame from base 1. As for this clone: Its recognized antigen is unknown. No clone much larger than this one lies a single base away; base qualities are absent.

The CDR3 regions of human TCRbeta chains were analyzed by immunosequencing. The original methods were these. TCRs in the repertoires were compared against a reference library of SARS-CoV-2-specific TCRs that had been generated with the MIRA antigen-specificity platform. Breadth was defined as the fraction of unique TCRs that were SARS-CoV-2-associated, and depth was defined as the fraction of total T cells that were SARS-CoV-2-associated. Using the MIRA data, each spike-specific TCR was assigned both to the spike region to which the TCR was reactive and to a CD4 or CD8 class. Log10-transformed breadth and depth values were compared by one-way ANOVA with Sidak's multiple comparisons tests. What TCRdb holds here is the immuneACCESS table cut down to in-frame rearrangements. Part of the clones is not present; checked against another copy, under half of the missing clones reflect an unresolved V gene, and the others are unexplained. D and trimming come from the DNA, and the V and J calls and clone size come from that table. The sample yields about 83,000 clones; 85% to 90% were counted once. The ten largest account for approximately 4.5% of the sample.

The label giving this sample's time point can be read as: baseline before first vaccination. The treatment or condition label of this sample denotes: meningococcal conjugate vaccine given as trial control. Samples from vaccinated people were obtained from the UK trials COV001 and COV002, which included a single-blind randomized controlled phase 2/3 trial of AZD1222 (ChAdOx1 nCoV-19) in healthy adults. For TCRbeta chain sequencing, PBMC samples were collected from trial participants at day 0 and at day 28 after the second dose. The material was peripheral blood, obtained on day 0 of MenACWY control vaccination. The chain links TRBV29-1 with TRBJ2-1; perhaps TRBD1 is the D gene, with 6 bases matching. The sequence was collected from an adult in good health. The DNA sequence is given as TGCAGCGTTGAAGTCCTGGGACAAGAGCAGTTCTTC. Translated, this gives CSVEVLGQEQFF.